This T cell receptor beta chain stems from a study of blood T cell repertoires in COVID-19. Overall study: In each case, the material was cDNA or gDNA derived from T cells, B-cell-depleted T cells, or PBMCs.

Clones were sequenced by immunoSEQ multiplex PCR, and TCRdb holds only the in-frame ones, with some missing. Here the sample spans 95,000 to 100,000 clones, 85% being singletons. Germline trimming cut 3 bases from V and 3 bases from J; bases unmatched to any gene: 3. Germline V gene lookup returns CDR1 SGHRS and CDR2 YFSETQ. This CDR3 is built from 14 residues. V is TRBV5-1 and J is TRBJ1-2; 9 bases match TRBD1. The sequenced material came from peripheral blood. The receptor's source is a woman in her 70s with active or convalescent COVID-19. The CDR3 here is CASSSGQGYYGYTF. The CDR3 DNA is TGCGCCAGCAGCTCAGGACAGGGGTACTATGGCTACACCTTC.